The rows below give T cell receptor beta chains drawn from one sample of a study of blood T cells in healthy people across ages. Each CDR3 protein is one row after TCRdb ran MiXCR on the 5' RACE reads. The sample shows approximately 1.5 million distinct CDR3 sequences, approximately 43% of them seen only once. Sequencing was performed on blood. Source of these receptors: a woman aged 18-29 years in good health. CDR3s include the opening cysteine and the closing phenylalanine or tryptophan. Fields, in order: V gene, clone size, CDR3 protein. Expanded clones are given a class, and other clones once, few, many or no size at all.

TRBV4-3,few,CASSRKQGDQPQHF
TRBV6-1,.,CASSASHPGVAFF
TRBV4-1,.,CASSQDRTGPSFEQFF
TRBV5-1,once,CASSLVGDPGVTDTQYF
TRBV20-1,.,CSATDYTYEQYF
TRBV20-1,.,CSARDGLAGTYEQYF
TRBV7-8,.,CASRLTTTGGQETQYF
TRBV20-1,few,CSAYGQGTQPQHF
TRBV12-3/TRBV12-4,.,CASSLRGAQGGYTF
TRBV21-1,.,CASSNRTGELEQYF
TRBV11-2,few,CASTLTGYEQYF
TRBV5-6,.,CASSLALASSHNSPLHF
TRBV7-2,.,CASSRNTRGLSTDTQYF
TRBV7-9,once,CASSATGSGSPLHF
TRBV3-1,.,CASSQDRGLSGDTQYF
TRBV3-1,few,CASSQHLVEVKQFF
TRBV5-5,.,CASSLALLIEDTGELFF
TRBV4-1,.,CASSHTSGTSGYNEQFF
TRBV28,once,CASSFEGPPATNEKLFF
TRBV7-2,.,CASSSNRGQAFF
TRBV4-1,.,CASSQVEGEEKLFF
TRBV20-1,.,CSARDGTSGGPEQFF
TRBV20-1,.,CSAIKPGALEGEQYF
TRBV20-1,.,CSARDRRASVDTQYF
TRBV11-2,many,CASSFAGVRTTEAFF
TRBV28,.,CASSTPSRAYYEQYF
TRBV29-1,.,CSVRLGTGRETQYF
TRBV24-1,few,CATSQVVGQGLNYGYTF
TRBV6-5,few,CASSYSGKQSEAFF
TRBV24-1,.,CATSDLSGTSGRQVAGRNLYEQYF
TRBV7-2,.,CVSSLVGTSGSGETQYF
TRBV9,few,CASSVVNTSSYNEQFF
TRBV7-6,few,CASSEGGPIAGGLTDTQYF
TRBV11-2,.,CASSSSSGRRIEQFF
TRBV6-2/TRBV6-3,.,CASNYASYEQYF
TRBV20-1,once,CSPGGPRYTF
TRBV20-1,few,CSARQTGGPTDTQYF
TRBV6-2/TRBV6-3,few,CASSPRSPGVAGELFF
TRBV7-3,.,CASSLGPILGNTEAFF
TRBV27,many,CASSLSRSNQPQHF
TRBV5-1,.,CASSLRQGWNEQFF
TRBV9,.,CASSVGLAYSGNTIYF
TRBV28,.,CASSSVPGVPDTQYF
TRBV3-1,few,CASSPQGSPNTEAFF
TRBV20-1,.,CSAPRGGNAQYF
TRBV18,.,CASKASTMANEQFF
TRBV25-1,few,CASSPMGGARSEKLFF
TRBV6-1,.,CASSEGELASYNEQYF